This passage covers 27 T cell receptor beta chains from one sample sequenced in a study of T cell repertoires in cytomegalovirus infection. MiXCR, run by TCRdb on the reads, gives a single entry per CDR3 protein. The table has approximately 500,000 distinct CDR3 sequences, about 17% seen once. Sequencing used CD8+ T cells from PBMCs. These receptors were collected from a human donor in good health (CMV status not recorded). Some clones in this sample may be carry-over from other donors' samples.

In its sample, this clonotype was seen a few times. This CDR3 reads CASSAYRDREETQYF. CDR3 bases: TGTGCCAGCAGTGCTTACCGGGACAGGGAAGAGACCCAGTACTTC. The V call is TRBV27, the J call TRBJ2-5, with TRBD1 matching over 9 bases. V was clipped by 5 bases and J by 3 bases; unmatched bases: 7. The CDR3 covers 15 residues. The germline V gene encodes CDR1 MNHEY and CDR2 SMNVEV (reference sequence).

Points on this clonotype: A much larger clone differs by one base, so this may be a read error. The chain recombines TRBV15 with TRBJ2-2; TRBD2 aligns across 11 bases. Trimming took 1 base from V and 6 from J; bases not matched to a gene: 4. The V gene's germline CDR1 is LNHNV and CDR2 YYDKDF (reference sequence). The CDR3 is 16 amino acids. CDR3 nucleotide sequence: TGTGCCACCAGCAGAGGACTAGCGGGAAGGTCCGGGGAGCTGTTTTTT. Its translation is CATSRGLAGRSGELFF.

This clonotype has a count of ten or more. The chain recombines TRBV19 with TRBJ1-2; D gene unclear. Germline CDR1 LNHDA, CDR2 SQIVND (reference sequence). This CDR3 contains 14 residues. V lost 6 bases and J lost 4, with 15 bases in between. In DNA form, the CDR3 reads TGTGCCAGTAGCCCTCCCGGACGTCCCTATGGCTACACCTTC. The encoded protein is CASSPPGRPYGYTF.

This clonotype was counted between two and nine times. The chain uses TRBV20-1 and TRBJ2-1; TRBD1 is a possible D gene (6 bases). The germline V gene has CDR1 DFQATT and CDR2 SNEGSKA (reference sequence). The CDR3 contains 13 residues. Trimming took off 1 base at V and 4 bases at J, with 8 bases between the two ends. In DNA, the CDR3 is TGCAGTGCTAGAGGGACAGATTACAATGAGCAGTTCTTC. This gives the protein CSARGTDYNEQFF.

In its sample, this clonotype was seen many times. This sequence joins TRBV27 and TRBJ1-5, with 8 positions matching TRBD1. Germline CDR1 MNHEY, CDR2 SMNVEV (reference sequence). V was pared by 6 bases and J by 2 bases, with 6 bases of the junction left unmatched. This CDR3 is 15 amino acids long. CDR3 amino acids: CASRALTGGNQPQHF. The CDR3, as DNA: TGTGCCAGCAGGGCCCTGACAGGGGGCAATCAGCCCCAGCATTTT.

This clonotype occurred a few times. The rearrangement joins TRBV19 to TRBJ1-1, with TRBD1 matching over 7 bases. The V gene end was trimmed by 3 bases and the J gene end by 4 bases; junction bases not matched to a gene: 5. This CDR3 is built from 14 residues. In germline, CDR1 is LNHDA, CDR2 SQIVND (reference sequence). CDR3 coding DNA: TGTGCCAGTAGTATTGAGGGGGCTGGCACTGAAGCTTTCTTT. Protein product: CASSIEGAGTEAFF.

Ten or more counts support this clonotype. Written as DNA, the CDR3 is TGTGCCAGCAGCCTCATTCGGGACACCGGATTCTACGAGCAGTACTTC. Translated: CASSLIRDTGFYEQYF. This sequence joins TRBV28 and TRBJ2-7, with a weak D call TRBD1 (6 bases). The CDR3 is made up of 16 amino acids. CDR1 is MDHEN, CDR2 SYDVKM, per germline. Trimming left V 6 bases short and J 3 bases short, with 21 bases between. The full variable domain, with the rest looked up from reference TRBV28 and TRBJ2-7, is DVKVTQSSRYLVKRTGEKVFLECVQDMDHENMFWYRQDPGLGLRLIYFSYDVKMKEKGDIPEGYSVSREKKERFSLILESASTNQTSMYLCASSLIRDTGFYEQYFGPGTRLTVT.

This clonotype was seen repeatedly, ten times or more. The V and J genes are TRBV6-5 and TRBJ2-3; 13 positions agree with TRBD2. V shed 6 bases, J shed 4 bases, and the junction held 16 bases outside the gene matches. Per the germline V gene, CDR1 is MNHEY and CDR2 is SVGAGI. The CDR3 runs to 19 residues. Written as DNA, the CDR3 is TGTGCCAGCAGATCAAATCCGGGACTAGCGGGGTCGAGGCCAGATACGCAGTATTTT. Translating it yields CASRSNPGLAGSRPDTQYF.

This sequence joins TRBV19 and TRBJ2-7; TRBD2 matches 9 bases. Germline CDR1 is LNHDA and CDR2 is SQIVND (reference sequence). J lost 0 bases, V lost 5 bases, and 5 bases had no gene match. The CDR3 is 15 residues long. The CDR3 DNA sequence: TGTGCCAGTAGTCCCGGACTAGCGAGCTCCTACGAGCAGTACTTC. Translated, it gives CASSPGLASSYEQYF.

The genes are TRBV7-9 and TRBJ1-1; 7 bases fit TRBD1. From germline, CDR1 is SEHNR and CDR2 FQNEAQ (reference sequence). The CDR3 contains 13 residues. After removal of 1 base from V and 6 bases from J, the junction contained 2 bases not matched to a gene. CDR3 amino acids: CASSLGDSPEAFF. The CDR3 DNA sequence: TGTGCCAGCAGCTTAGGGGACAGTCCTGAAGCTTTCTTT.

The sample holds many counts of this clonotype. The V call is TRBV10-2, the J call TRBJ2-1, with D uncertain. Germline V gene lookup returns CDR1 WSHSY and CDR2 SAAADI. V lost 9 bases and J lost 5, with 11 bases in between. The CDR3 spans 12 residues. The CDR3 DNA sequence: TGCGCCAGTCTGACAAAGGACAATGAGCAGTTCTTC. Translating gives CASLTKDNEQFF.

This clonotype was seen ten or more times. The chain employs TRBV7-9 and TRBJ2-7; 8 bases align to TRBD1. The CDR3 runs 16 residues. Germline values: CDR1 SEHNR, CDR2 FQNEAQ (reference sequence). V shed 5 bases, J shed 2 bases, and the junction held 11 bases outside the gene matches. DNA for the CDR3: TGTGCCAGCAGCCCCGACCGGGGACAGGTGACCTACGAGCAGTACTTC. Its protein is CASSPDRGQVTYEQYF.

V is TRBV7-9 and J is TRBJ1-1; the match to TRBD1 covers 8 bases. This CDR3 has 17 amino acids. The trim removed 4 bases at V and 0 bases at J, leaving 10 bases unmatched. The germline CDR1 and CDR2 sequences are SEHNR and FQNEAQ (reference sequence). CDR3 sequence (DNA): TGTGCCAGCAGCTCACCAACAGGGGGTGCAATGAACACTGAAGCTTTCTTT. As protein: CASSSPTGGAMNTEAFF.

The CDR3 DNA reads TGTGCCACCAGTGATTTGGTCATTGGCTACACCTTC. Protein sequence: CATSDLVIGYTF. The chain is built from TRBV24-1 and TRBJ1-2; D remains unclear. The CDR3 consists of 12 residues. Trimming cost V 0 bases and J 7 bases, with 5 bases left between them. From germline, CDR1 is KGHDR and CDR2 SFDVKD.

The chain joins TRBV15 to TRBJ1-5; the D gene is possibly TRBD1 (5 bases). The ends were cut back, 0 bases at V and 5 bases at J, with 11 bases in the middle. From germline, CDR1 is LNHNV and CDR2 YYDKDF (reference sequence). CDR3 length equals 15 residues. This CDR3 reads CATSRDRGRDQPQHF. CDR3 nucleotides: TGTGCCACCAGCAGAGATCGGGGACGCGATCAGCCCCAGCATTTT.

The chain joins TRBV27 to TRBJ2-2; 10 positions match TRBD1. Per the germline V gene, CDR1 is MNHEY and CDR2 is SMNVEV (reference sequence). The CDR3 is made up of 16 amino acids. After removal of 5 bases from V and 6 bases from J, the junction contained 9 bases not matched to a gene. The CDR3 DNA follows: TGTGCCAGCAGTCCCGGGACAGGGGTATCATCCGGGGAGCTGTTTTTT. The encoded protein is CASSPGTGVSSGELFF.

The table lists this clonotype with many counts. The chain is built from TRBV7-9 and TRBJ2-2; D is perhaps TRBD2 (5 bases). V gave up 5 bases and J gave up 4 bases, with 14 bases separating them. The germline gives CDR1 SEHNR, CDR2 FQNEAQ (reference sequence). This CDR3 has 15 amino acids. The chain's CDR3 is CASSPPGVGTGELFF. The CDR3 nucleotides are TGTGCCAGCAGCCCCCCCGGGGTCGGCACCGGGGAGCTGTTTTTT. Combining the CDR3 with reference TRBV7-9 and TRBJ2-2 gives the whole variable domain DTGVSQNPRHKITKRGQNVTFRCDPISEHNRLYWYRQTLGQGPEFLTYFQNEAQLEKSRLLSDRFSAERPKGSFSTLEIQRTEQGDSAMYLCASSPPGVGTGELFFGEGSRLTVL.

CDR3 loop: CASSYGTSVTQYF. CDR3 DNA: TGTGCCAGCAGTTATGGGACTAGCGTTACGCAGTATTTT. The rearrangement links TRBV6-2 or TRBV6-3 to TRBJ2-3; 10 bases fit TRBD2. The CDR3 is 13 amino acids. Germline trimming cut 3 bases from V and 8 bases from J; bases unmatched to any gene: 2. Germline values: CDR1 MNHEY, CDR2 SVGEGT.

In its sample, this clonotype was seen many times. The gene calls are TRBV12-5 and TRBJ1-2; D is possibly TRBD1 (5 bases). The CDR3 loop spans 15 amino acids. CDR1 LGHNT and CDR2 FRNRAP come from the germline V gene. Trimming left V 0 bases short and J 6 bases short, with 14 bases between. The CDR3 nucleotides read TGTGCTAGTGGTTTGGTAAGGGACCGGATTGATGGCTACACCTTC. Protein: CASGLVRDRIDGYTF.

This clonotype was seen a few times. V usage is TRBV7-9 and J usage is TRBJ1-2, with a tentative D call TRBD1 (5 bases). Germline CDR1 reads SEHNR; CDR2 reads FQNEAQ (reference sequence). The CDR3 extends over 14 amino acids. V lost 2 bases to trimming and J lost 7 bases, with 14 bases between them. CDR3 nucleotides: TGTGCCAGCAGCTTAAGTGAAACAGGCCCTGGCTACACCTTC. Translating gives CASSLSETGPGYTF.

The chain couples TRBV29-1 to TRBJ1-2; D may be TRBD1 (5 bases). The CDR3 is made up of 11 amino acids. The V end was cut by 6 bases, the J end by 8 bases, with 13 bases between. CDR1 SQVTM and CDR2 ANQGSEA come from the germline V gene. The CDR3 nucleotides read TGCAGCGTCCGCGGTGGGGACGGCTACACCTTC. Translation gives CSVRGGDGYTF.

Many counts were recorded for this clonotype. The V and J genes are TRBV19 and TRBJ1-5, with D possibly TRBD1 on 5 matching bases. The CDR3 extends over 15 amino acids. With 6 bases removed from V and 1 base from J, the gap between germline ends came to 13 bases. Germline V gene sequence: CDR1 LNHDA, CDR2 SQIVND (reference sequence). CDR3 sequence reads: CASRFGTWSNQPQHF. For the CDR3, the DNA is TGTGCCAGTAGATTCGGGACGTGGAGCAATCAGCCCCAGCATTTT. Variable domain in full (rest from reference TRBV19 and TRBJ1-5): DGGITQSPKYLFRKEGQNVTLSCEQNLNHDAMYWYRQDPGQGLRLIYYSQIVNDFQKGDIAEGYSVSREKKESFPLTVTSAQKNPTAFYLCASRFGTWSNQPQHFGDGTRLSIL.

The chain couples TRBV28 to TRBJ1-5, with 8 bases lining up with TRBD1. Germline CDR1 MDHEN, CDR2 SYDVKM. The CDR3 has 16 residues. The V and J ends lost 5 bases and 1 base, in that order; junction bases with no gene match: 7. CDR3 protein: CASSRARGPSNQPQHF. The DNA for the CDR3 is TGTGCCAGCAGTCGTGCCAGGGGGCCGAGCAATCAGCCCCAGCATTTT. Combining the CDR3 with reference TRBV28 and TRBJ1-5 gives the whole variable domain DVKVTQSSRYLVKRTGEKVFLECVQDMDHENMFWYRQDPGLGLRLIYFSYDVKMKEKGDIPEGYSVSREKKERFSLILESASTNQTSMYLCASSRARGPSNQPQHFGDGTRLSIL.

This clonotype was seen at least ten times. The rearrangement uses TRBV11-1 and TRBJ2-2; D uncertain. Trimming removed 1 base from V and 2 bases from J, with 5 bases in between. Germline V lookup: CDR1 SGHAT, CDR2 FQDESV (reference sequence). The CDR3 runs to 14 residues. The CDR3: CASSLGENTGELFF. The DNA for the CDR3 is TGTGCCAGCAGCTTAGGGGAAAACACCGGGGAGCTGTTTTTT. Supplemented by reference TRBV11-1 and TRBJ2-2, the full variable domain reads EAEVAQSPRYKITEKSQAVAFWCDPISGHATLYWYRQILGQGPELLVQFQDESVVDDSQLPKDRFSAERLKGVDSTLKIQPAELGDSAMYLCASSLGENTGELFFGEGSRLTVL.

The chain uses TRBV10-2 and TRBJ1-6, with D hard to call. The V gene lost 3 bases and the J gene lost 6 bases, with 6 bases spanning the gap. CDR3 length: 13 amino acids. CDR1 WSHSY and CDR2 SAAADI come from the germline V gene. The CDR3 coding sequence is TGCGCCAGCAGTGAACAGAGTAATTCACCCCTCCACTTT. As protein: CASSEQSNSPLHF.

The J gene is TRBJ2-2, the V gene TRBV4-1, with 7 bases fitting TRBD2. CDR3 length: 18 residues. The V gene end was trimmed by 0 bases and the J gene end by 5 bases; junction bases not matched to a gene: 12. The germline V gene has CDR1 MGHRA and CDR2 YSYEKL. CDR3 in DNA: TGCGCCAGCAGCCAAGATATGGGGGGGTTTGCGAGTACCGGGGAGCTGTTTTTT. Amino acids: CASSQDMGGFASTGELFF.

The chain joins TRBV9 to TRBJ1-1; TRBD1 might be the D (5 bases). The CDR3 is 12 amino acids. Germline-derived CDR1 and CDR2 are SGDLS and YYNGEE. The germline V and J ends were trimmed by 0 bases and 8 bases, with 8 bases remaining between them. CDR3 bases: TGTGCCAGCAGCGTAGAGGGGCACGAAGCTTTCTTT. It specifies CASSVEGHEAFF.